The 20 T cell receptor beta chains below were found in one sample sequenced in a study of cytomegalovirus exposure and HLA in healthy donors. The PCR had 60 Vbeta and 13 Jbeta primers. Sequenced by immunoSEQ multiplex PCR; TCRdb stores in-frame clones only, minus some. This repertoire shows around 150,000 clones, 60% to 80% found once; its top ten account for 2.6%. The source material was PBMCs. All receptors derive from a woman aged 40-49 years in good health and CMV-seropositive.

The chain is built from TRBV6-5 and TRBJ1-1, with TRBD1 matching over 10 bases. The CDR3 covers 15 residues. Germline assignment: CDR1 MNHEY and CDR2 SVGAGI. J gave up 5 bases and V 4 bases, and 7 bases lay outside the gene matches. This CDR3 is CASSSPTGGLTEAFF. The CDR3 DNA sequence: TGTGCCAGCAGTTCCCCGACAGGGGGCCTGACTGAAGCTTTCTTT.

The chain has TRBV7-2 and TRBJ1-5, with 9 bases aligning to TRBD1. The CDR3 consists of 14 residues. V lost 3 bases to trimming and J lost 7 bases; unmatched junction nucleotides: 4. Germline lookup yields CDR1 SGHTA and CDR2 FQGNSA. CDR3 sequence: CASSLGQGWQPQHF. In DNA, the CDR3 is TGTGCCAGCAGCTTGGGACAGGGTTGGCAGCCCCAGCATTTT. Combining the CDR3 with reference TRBV7-2 and TRBJ1-5 gives the whole variable domain GAGVSQSPSNKVTEKGKDVELRCDPISGHTALYWYRQSLGQGLEFLIYFQGNSAPDKSGLPSDRFSAERTGGSVSTLTIQRTQQEDSAVYLCASSLGQGWQPQHFGDGTRLSIL.

The chain links TRBV15 to TRBJ1-2; D unclear. The CDR3 has 17 residues. V was shortened by 2 bases and J by 3 bases, with 19 bases between the two germline ends. The germline V gene encodes CDR1 LNHNV and CDR2 YYDKDF (reference sequence). CDR3 DNA sequence: TGTGCCACCAGCAGACCGAGCACCCATCTTTTGGACTATGGCTACACCTTC. Amino acid sequence: CATSRPSTHLLDYGYTF.

CDR3 DNA sequence: TGTGCCAGCAGCCGAGAGGGGACAGGGTACTCTGGAAACACCATATATTTT. Its translation: CASSREGTGYSGNTIYF. V usage is TRBV4-2 and J usage is TRBJ1-3; 9 bases align to TRBD1. Trimming cost V 4 bases and J 0 bases; bases outside gene matches: 7. Germline V CDR1 and CDR2: LGHNA, YNFKEQ. The CDR3 has 17 residues.

The chain couples TRBV27 to TRBJ1-3, with 9 positions matching TRBD1. Trimming took 0 bases from V and 0 from J; bases not matched to a gene: 9. CDR3 length: 19 amino acids. CDR1 is MNHEY and CDR2 is SMNVEV in the germline V gene (reference sequence). The CDR3 loop reads CASSLSWDRAQFSGNTIYF. The CDR3 DNA reads as TGTGCCAGCAGTTTATCATGGGACAGGGCCCAATTCTCTGGAAACACCATATATTTT.

This clone came up a few times. One end of the junction fails to match germline, which may point to a read error. The V gene is TRBV7-9, the J gene TRBJ1-4; 7 bases agree with TRBD1. The germline V gene has CDR1 SEHNR and CDR2 FQNEAQ (reference sequence). This CDR3 is built from 15 residues. The CDR3 here is CSSSPDGTVNEKLFF. CDR3 DNA: TGTTCCAGCAGCCCGGACGGGACAGTCAATGAAAAACTGTTTTTT.

The chain recombines TRBV10-1 with TRBJ2-3; 11 bases line up with TRBD2. The trim removed 3 bases at V and 5 bases at J, leaving 4 bases unmatched. Germline V CDR1 and CDR2: WNHNN, SYGVQD (reference sequence). The CDR3 consists of 15 residues. CDR3 loop: CASSDLAGGGDTQYF. CDR3 in DNA: TGCGCCAGCAGTGACCTAGCGGGGGGAGGAGATACGCAGTATTTT.

V gene TRBV6-5 combines with J gene TRBJ1-2; D is ambiguous. Trimming stripped 0 bases from V and 0 bases from J, with 8 bases between. The CDR3 has 15 residues. Germline CDR1 and CDR2: MNHEY and SVGAGI. The CDR3 protein is CASSYSGTTNYGYTF. In nucleotides, the CDR3 is TGTGCCAGCAGTTACTCTGGCACTACTAACTATGGCTACACCTTC.

This clone was seen more than once but under ten times. J is TRBJ1-6 and V is TRBV5-5, with D maybe TRBD1 (6 bases). V lost 4 bases, J lost 6 bases, and 14 bases lay in between. Germline lookup yields CDR1 SGHKS and CDR2 YYEKEE (reference sequence). CDR3 length equals 15 residues. CDR3 DNA sequence: TGTGCCAGCAGCGCGCCACAGGGTGGTAATTCACCCCTCCACTTT. This gives the protein CASSAPQGGNSPLHF.

The chain joins TRBV10-2 to TRBJ2-5; no firm D call. The CDR3 runs to 13 residues. Germline-derived CDR1 and CDR2 are WSHSY and SAAADI. The V end was cut by 6 bases, the J end by 6 bases, with 14 bases between. The CDR3 loop is CASSLSNPKTQYF. As DNA, the CDR3 is TGCGCCAGCAGCCTATCTAACCCAAAGACCCAGTACTTC.

The rearrangement uses TRBV4-2 and TRBJ1-1, with TRBD1 matching over 8 bases. This CDR3 is 13 amino acids long. Germline V gene lookup returns CDR1 LGHNA and CDR2 YNFKEQ. Trimming took 3 bases from V and 12 from J; bases not matched to a gene: 9. For the CDR3, the DNA is TGTGCCAGCAGCCAGGCTGGGACAGGTTCGACTTTCTTT. Protein: CASSQAGTGSTFF.

The chain employs TRBV19 and TRBJ1-2; 9 nucleotides match TRBD1. Germline assignment: CDR1 LNHDA and CDR2 SQIVND (reference sequence). The CDR3 spans 14 residues. After removal of 4 bases from V and 4 bases from J, the junction contained 4 bases not matched to a gene. CDR3 region: CASSRQGGFYGYTF. The CDR3 nucleotides read TGTGCCAGTAGTAGACAGGGGGGATTCTATGGCTACACCTTC.

This chain uses TRBV11-2 with TRBJ1-1; a possible D gene is TRBD1 (6 bases). The CDR3 runs 12 residues. V was trimmed by 7 bases and J by 4 bases, leaving 10 bases between them. The germline V gene encodes CDR1 SGHAT and CDR2 FQNNGV. The chain's CDR3 is CASTAGVTEAFF. The CDR3 bases are TGTGCCAGCACTGCAGGGGTCACTGAAGCTTTCTTT.

J is TRBJ2-2 and V is TRBV9; 11 nucleotides match TRBD1. The CDR3 covers 16 residues. The germline CDR1 and CDR2 sequences are SGDLS and YYNGEE. J lost 5 bases, V lost 2 bases, and 5 bases had no gene match. CDR3: CASSVGQGAGTGELFF. The CDR3 DNA is TGTGCCAGCAGCGTCGGACAGGGGGCGGGAACCGGGGAGCTGTTTTTT. The full variable domain, with the rest looked up from reference TRBV9 and TRBJ2-2, is DSGVTQTPKHLITATGQRVTLRCSPRSGDLSVYWYQQSLDQGLQFLIQYYNGEERAKGNILERFSAQQFPDLHSELNLSSLELGDSALYFCASSVGQGAGTGELFFGEGSRLTVL.

The J gene is TRBJ1-3, the V gene TRBV11-3; D is unclear. Germline CDR1 and CDR2: SGHNT and YENEEA. The CDR3 runs 13 residues. Trimming stripped 8 bases from V and 0 bases from J, with 8 bases between. In DNA form, the CDR3 reads TGTGCCAGCCGAGGAAACTCTGGAAACACCATATATTTT. Translating it yields CASRGNSGNTIYF.

The CDR3, as DNA: TGCGCCAGCAGTGATTCCCGGGGGGCGTGGGACGGCTACACCTTC. Amino acid sequence: CASSDSRGAWDGYTF. This chain uses TRBV10-1 with TRBJ1-2; D is possibly TRBD1 (6 bases). Deletions cut 3 bases from V and 8 bases from J, with 19 bases between. The CDR3 loop spans 15 amino acids. Germline values: CDR1 WNHNN, CDR2 SYGVQD (reference sequence).

This chain connects TRBV7-2 to TRBJ2-7; 12 bases map to TRBD2. Looked up from germline, CDR1 is SGHTA and CDR2 is FQGNSA. V lost 5 bases to trimming and J lost 4 bases; unmatched junction nucleotides: 6. The length of the CDR3 is 15 residues. CDR3 coding DNA: TGTGCCAGCAGCATTGCACTAGCGGGAGGTTACGAGCAGTACTTC. Amino acid sequence: CASSIALAGGYEQYF. Filled out from reference TRBV7-2 and TRBJ2-7, the complete variable domain reads GAGVSQSPSNKVTEKGKDVELRCDPISGHTALYWYRQSLGQGLEFLIYFQGNSAPDKSGLPSDRFSAERTGGSVSTLTIQRTQQEDSAVYLCASSIALAGGYEQYFGPGTRLTVT.

The chain is built from TRBV19 and TRBJ2-3; perhaps TRBD2 as D (5 bases). Trimming left V 7 bases short and J 7 bases short, with 12 bases between. The CDR3 loop spans 12 amino acids. The V gene's germline CDR1 is LNHDA and CDR2 SQIVND (reference sequence). DNA of the CDR3: TGTGCCAGTACGGACTTCGCTTATACGCAGTATTTT. Translated: CASTDFAYTQYF.

The CDR3 here is CASSSSSGLQETQYF. The CDR3, as DNA: TGTGCCAGCAGCTCCTCTAGCGGTTTACAAGAGACCCAGTACTTC. The chain combines TRBV13 with TRBJ2-5; 7 bases are shared with TRBD2. Germline CDR1 reads PRHDT; CDR2 reads FYEKMQ (reference sequence). V gave up 4 bases and J gave up 2 bases; unmatched junction bases: 7. This CDR3 region has 15 residues.

The chain combines TRBV5-1 with TRBJ2-1; 10 positions agree with TRBD2. The CDR3 loop spans 15 amino acids. Germline CDR1 and CDR2: SGHRS and YFSETQ. With 6 bases clipped from V and 6 bases from J, the junction kept 9 bases outside the gene matches. CDR3 protein: CASTRAGGPVNEQFF. Here the CDR3 DNA reads TGCGCCAGCACCCGAGCGGGGGGGCCGGTCAATGAGCAGTTCTTC.